The 24 T cell receptor beta chains below all came from one sample that was sequenced in a study of T cells after yellow fever vaccination (dated by TCRdb to about 2019). The treatment or condition label for this specimen denotes: live attenuated yellow fever vaccine strain. To prepare the library, 5' RACE was applied. The sequencer was an Illumina NovaSeq 6000. TCRdb reprocessed the public reads (quality trimming at Q25 with fastp, clone calling with MiXCR) and kept in-frame beta chains. A single entry per CDR3 protein holds the most common genes and DNA from its merged rows. The sample data list approximately 250,000 distinct CDR3 sequences, and around 4.9% of these were observed just once. The ten top clones hold 2.5% to 4% of the sample. The sample was CD4+ T cells sorted from PBMCs, taken on the day of the yellow fever booster vaccination. All receptors come from a man between 18 and 35 years old who received the YFV17D yellow fever vaccine.

There are many counts of this clonotype. The chain combines TRBV5-1 with TRBJ2-1; 10 nucleotides line up with TRBD2. Germline V CDR1 and CDR2: SGHRS, YFSETQ. This CDR3 contains 15 residues. V trimming: 4 bases; J trimming: 1 base; junction bases outside the gene matches: 2. CDR3 in amino acids: CASSGSGGSYNEQFF. CDR3 nucleotides: TGCGCCAGCAGCGGTAGCGGGGGGTCCTACAATGAGCAGTTCTTC. Full variable domain (rest looked up from reference TRBV5-1 and TRBJ2-1): KAGVTQTPRYLIKTRGQQVTLSCSPISGHRSVSWYQQTPGQGLQFLFEYFSETQRNKGNFPGRFSGRQFSNSRSEMNVSTLELGDSALYLCASSGSGGSYNEQFFGPGTRLTVL.

This sequence joins TRBV10-3 and TRBJ2-2; 9 bases map to TRBD1. The CDR3 has 15 amino acids. Germline V gene data show CDR1 as ENHRY and CDR2 as SYGVKD. The V segment lost 2 bases and the J segment 7 bases; nucleotides outside the gene matches: 5. The DNA of the CDR3 is TGTGCCATCAGTGAGCGGGACAGGGTATTCGGGGAGCTGTTTTTT. Translated, it gives CAISERDRVFGELFF.

This clonotype appeared many times. The chain joins TRBV11-2 to TRBJ2-1, with TRBD2 matching 10 bases. The CDR3 is 15 residues long. Trimming at V came to 4 bases and at J to 2 bases, leaving 2 bases not matched to a gene. Germline assignment: CDR1 SGHAT and CDR2 FQNNGV. The CDR3 bases are TGTGCCAGCAGCTCTAGCGGGGGACCCTACAATGAGCAGTTCTTC. The encoded protein is CASSSSGGPYNEQFF.

This clonotype was picked up many times. The rearrangement joins TRBV12-3 or TRBV12-4 to TRBJ2-7, with 8 bases matching TRBD1. The ends lost 3 bases at V and 4 bases at J; junction bases unmatched: 2. CDR3 size: 13 residues. The CDR3 is CASSLDRAYEQYV. CDR3 nucleotides: TGTGCCAGCAGTTTGGACAGGGCATACGAGCAGTACGTC.

This clonotype showed up just a few times. The CDR3 reads CASSAGTRNTEAFF. The DNA for the CDR3 is TGTGCCAGCAGCGCCGGGACAAGAAACACTGAAGCTTTCTTT. The chain has TRBV12-3 or TRBV12-4 and TRBJ1-1, with D possibly matching TRBD1 (6 bases). With 6 bases removed from V and 2 bases from J, the gap between germline ends came to 13 bases. This CDR3 has 14 residues.

The chain links TRBV6-6 to TRBJ2-7; TRBD1 matches at 7 bases. The CDR3 runs to 13 residues. Germline V lookup: CDR1 MNHNY, CDR2 SVGAGI (reference sequence). J lost 6 bases, V lost 1 base, and 3 bases had no gene match. DNA for the CDR3: TGTGCCAGCAGTTACTTAGGGGGCAGCGAGCAGTACGTC. This codes for CASSYLGGSEQYV.

This clonotype has more than one count but fewer than ten. The V and J genes are TRBV5-5 and TRBJ2-7; 9 bases are shared with TRBD1. The CDR3 covers 14 residues. Germline CDR1 reads SGHKS; CDR2 reads YYEKEE (reference sequence). V was pared by 4 bases and J by 3 bases, with 5 bases of the junction left unmatched. Here the CDR3 reads CASSTGQGSYEQYV. As DNA, the CDR3 is TGTGCCAGCAGCACAGGACAGGGGAGCTACGAGCAGTACGTC.

This clonotype was seen a handful of times. This chain connects TRBV7-6 to TRBJ2-6; D gene unclear. Trimming cost V 2 bases and J 1 base, with 3 bases left between them. Per the germline V gene, CDR1 is SGHVS and CDR2 is FNYEAQ. This CDR3 spans 14 amino acids. The CDR3 loop is CASSLFSGANVLTF. The DNA for the CDR3 is TGTGCCAGCAGCTTATTTTCTGGGGCCAACGTCCTGACTTTC.

This clonotype was seen a handful of times. The V call is TRBV3-1, the J call TRBJ2-3; D is unclear. The germline V gene encodes CDR1 LGHDT and CDR2 YNNKEL (reference sequence). Deletions cut 0 bases from V and 3 bases from J, with 4 bases between. CDR3 length: 13 amino acids. The CDR3 loop reads CASSQERTDTQYF. CDR3 DNA: TGTGCCAGCAGCCAAGAGAGGACAGATACGCAGTATTTT.

This rearrangement joins TRBV24-1 to TRBJ1-2; D gene unclear. V was trimmed by 5 bases and J by 3 bases, leaving 6 bases between them. Germline V gene sequence: CDR1 KGHDR, CDR2 SFDVKD. The CDR3 is 12 residues long. The CDR3 DNA reads as TGTGCCACCAGTGCGCTCGACTATGGCTACACCTTC. Translating gives CATSALDYGYTF.

A few counts support this clonotype. The chain combines TRBV4-1 with TRBJ1-2, with D unclear. The CDR3 length is 16 residues. From germline, CDR1 is MGHRA and CDR2 YSYEKL. With 0 bases removed from V and 5 bases from J, the gap between germline ends came to 16 bases. The CDR3 nucleotides read TGCGCCAGCAGCCAAGAGTGGTCTGGGAGGCGGTATGGCTACACCTTC. Amino acids: CASSQEWSGRRYGYTF.

This clonotype was seen at least ten times. The chain uses TRBV18 and TRBJ2-2; D may be TRBD1 (6 bases). This CDR3 comprises 16 residues. Trimming stripped 2 bases from V and 5 bases from J, with 15 bases between. From germline, CDR1 is KGHSH and CDR2 LQKENI. CDR3: CASSPVTQGRTGELFF. The CDR3 DNA reads TGTGCCAGCTCACCAGTCACGCAGGGGCGAACCGGGGAGCTGTTTTTT.

The sample holds a few counts of this clonotype. Written as DNA, the CDR3 is TGCGCCAGCAGGCATACAGGGCAGCGGGGCTATGGCTACACCTTC. Its translation is CASRHTGQRGYGYTF. This chain uses TRBV4-1 with TRBJ1-2; TRBD1 might be the D (6 bases). The CDR3 is 15 amino acids. Per germline, CDR1 MGHRA and CDR2 YSYEKL. V lost 6 bases and J lost 4, with 18 bases in between.

The gene calls are TRBV6-5 and TRBJ2-3; tentatively, D is TRBD1 (5 bases). This CDR3 region has 15 residues. Germline loops: CDR1 MNHEY, CDR2 SVGAGI. The ends were cut back, 0 bases at V and 2 bases at J, with 9 bases in the middle. The CDR3 bases are TGTGCCAGCAGTTACTCGAAGGGGTTCACAGATACGCAGTATTTT. Protein: CASSYSKGFTDTQYF.

This clonotype has ten or more counts. The chain carries TRBV24-1 and TRBJ2-2; 12 bases are a match to TRBD1. Germline loops: CDR1 KGHDR, CDR2 SFDVKD. V trimming: 5 bases; J trimming: 6 bases; junction bases outside the gene matches: 6. This CDR3 is built from 16 residues. This CDR3 reads CATSAPGQGASGELFF. The CDR3 DNA reads as TGTGCCACCAGTGCCCCGGGACAGGGGGCCTCCGGGGAGCTGTTTTTT.

Turning to this clonotype: Without the conserved terminal phenylalanine or tryptophan, this CDR3 likely stems from a read error. This sequence joins TRBV7-8 and TRBJ2-2; D remains ambiguous. The germline CDR1 and CDR2 sequences are SGHVS and FQNEAQ. This CDR3 contains 16 residues. The V and J ends lost 0 bases and 1 base respectively, with 9 bases between them. CDR3 in DNA: TGTGCCAGCAGCTTAGCGATGGCCCTGAACACCGGGGAGCTGTTTTCT. This encodes CASSLAMALNTGELFS.

This clonotype showed up many times. The J gene is TRBJ2-5, the V gene TRBV2; no clear D. Germline CDR1 SNHLY, CDR2 FYNNEI. V shed 6 bases and J shed 2 bases, with 7 bases lying between them. The CDR3 is 12 amino acids. The chain's CDR3 is CASRKDQETQYF. Written as DNA, the CDR3 is TGTGCCAGCAGGAAAGATCAAGAGACCCAGTACTTC.

This chain's CDR3 is CSAARDRGNQPQHF. CDR3 DNA sequence: TGCAGTGCTGCCCGGGACAGGGGGAATCAGCCCCAGCATTTT. The chain employs TRBV20-1 and TRBJ1-5; TRBD1 aligns across 11 bases. The CDR3 has 14 amino acids. Germline V lookup: CDR1 DFQATT, CDR2 SNEGSKA (reference sequence). Losses at the gene ends were 5 bases for V and 4 bases for J; bases not matched to a gene: 4.

This clonotype was found a few times. In nucleotides, the CDR3 is TGTGCCAGCAGCCGACCCGGCGCAGGGCCCAACACTGAAGCTTTCTTT. Its protein is CASSRPGAGPNTEAFF. V gene TRBV5-5 combines with J gene TRBJ1-1; maybe TRBD1 (5 bases). V dropped 4 bases and J dropped 2 bases, with 18 bases sitting between them. CDR1 is SGHKS and CDR2 is YYEKEE in the germline V gene (reference sequence). This CDR3 is built from 16 residues.

This clonotype was counted ten times or more. J is TRBJ1-5 and V is TRBV4-3; 7 bases fit TRBD1. The CDR3 runs 14 residues. V trimming: 6 bases; J trimming: 7 bases; junction bases outside the gene matches: 9. Germline V lookup: CDR1 LGHNA, CDR2 YSLEER. CDR3 residues: CASSPGQGEQPQHF. CDR3 sequence (DNA): TGCGCCAGCAGTCCGGGGCAGGGGGAGCAGCCCCAGCATTTT.

This chain joins TRBV6-5 and TRBJ2-5; maybe TRBD2 (5 bases). Trimming cost V 6 bases and J 2 bases, with 13 bases left between them. CDR1 is MNHEY and CDR2 is SVGAGI in the germline V gene. There are 14 residues in the CDR3. The CDR3 region has the DNA TGTGCCAGCAGAGAGGGCAGGTCTCAAGAGACCCAGTACTTC. Amino acid sequence: CASREGRSQETQYF.

This clonotype has ten or more counts. The chain recombines TRBV6-6 with TRBJ2-7; D is perhaps TRBD2 (5 bases). CDR1 is MNHNY, CDR2 SVGAGI, per germline (reference sequence). The CDR3 runs to 15 residues. V gave up 0 bases and J gave up 3 bases, with 12 bases separating them. DNA of the CDR3: TGTGCCAGCAGTTACTCGACCCCCGCGGGCTACGAGCAGTACGTC. Amino acid sequence: CASSYSTPAGYEQYV.

The V gene is TRBV12-3 or TRBV12-4, the J gene TRBJ2-4, with 7 bases fitting TRBD1. This CDR3 contains 15 residues. The trim removed 6 bases at V and 6 bases at J, leaving 11 bases unmatched. CDR3 nucleotide sequence: TGTGCCAGCAGCGATGACAGGGATTGGAGAAACATTCAGTACTTC. Translated: CASSDDRDWRNIQYF.

The chain recombines TRBV28 with TRBJ2-7; D is perhaps TRBD1 (6 bases). The CDR3 is 14 residues long. Trimming left V 6 bases short and J 2 bases short, with 14 bases between. Germline assignment: CDR1 MDHEN and CDR2 SYDVKM. CDR3 region: CASSVQGIPYEQYV. The CDR3 DNA follows: TGTGCCAGCAGCGTACAGGGTATACCCTACGAGCAGTACGTC.